These 10 T cell receptor beta chains share one sample of origin, sequenced in a study of shared clonotypes between healthy human individuals. Here immunoSEQ multiplex PCR was the method, and the copy in TCRdb shows in-frame clones only, minus some. There are 950,000 to 1,300,000 clones in the sample; more than 65% occur only once, and approximately 1.5% lies in the top ten. Sequencing was carried out using memory CD4+ T cells sorted from blood. Subset here: CD45RA-negative fraction. Receptors were obtained from a man between 18 and 29 years old in good health.

The chain carries TRBV5-4 and TRBJ2-4; maybe TRBD2 (6 bases). CDR3 length equals 13 residues. Germline V gene sequence: CDR1 SGHNT, CDR2 YYREEE (reference sequence). Deletions cut 2 bases from V and 5 bases from J, with 8 bases between. This CDR3 is CASSLVAENIQYF. The CDR3 region has the DNA TGTGCCAGCAGCTTAGTAGCGGAAAACATTCAGTACTTC.

The V gene is TRBV6-1, the J gene TRBJ2-7, with TRBD2 identical over 8 bases. CDR1 MNHNS and CDR2 SASEGT come from the germline V gene. V was clipped by 6 bases and J by 2 bases; unmatched bases: 3. This CDR3 comprises 13 residues. The DNA for the CDR3 is TGTGCCAGCAGAACTAGCGGAACCTACGAGCAGTACTTC. Its protein is CASRTSGTYEQYF.

The J gene is TRBJ2-7, the V gene TRBV7-6, with TRBD1 matching 10 bases. V lost 5 bases to trimming and J lost 0 bases; unmatched junction nucleotides: 4. The length of the CDR3 is 15 residues. Germline assignment: CDR1 SGHVS and CDR2 FNYEAQ. The DNA of the CDR3 is TGTGCCAGCAGCATAAGACAGGGGGCCTCCTACGAGCAGTACTTC. Encoded protein: CASSIRQGASYEQYF.

This clone was observed a single time. V and J are TRBV2 and TRBJ2-1, with a weak D call TRBD1 (6 bases). Trimming left V 7 bases short and J 0 bases short, with 19 bases between. Per the germline V gene, CDR1 is SNHLY and CDR2 is FYNNEI. The CDR3 totals 17 residues. The CDR3 bases are TGTGCCAGCACCACCCACAGGGTCGAAAGCTCCTACAATGAGCAGTTCTTC. Protein sequence: CASTTHRVESSYNEQFF.

The genes are TRBV28 and TRBJ1-2; 9 bases are shared with TRBD1. CDR3 length: 15 amino acids. V lost 4 bases and J lost 4; bases outside the gene matches: 7. CDR1 MDHEN and CDR2 SYDVKM come from the germline V gene. CDR3 region: CASSSGTGNIYGYTF. CDR3 bases: TGTGCCAGCAGTTCGGGGACAGGGAATATCTATGGCTACACCTTC.

This clone was detected a few times. The V call is TRBV28, the J call TRBJ1-5; D might be TRBD1 (6 bases). Between the trimmed V and J ends, which lost 5 bases and 2 bases, there was a span of 16 bases. CDR1 and CDR2 from the germline V gene are MDHEN and SYDVKM. There are 16 residues in the CDR3. CDR3 residues: CASSLGHSGGNQPQHF. The CDR3 nucleotides read TGTGCCAGCAGTCTTGGACACTCAGGGGGCAATCAGCCCCAGCATTTT.

The CDR3 sequence: CASSPGLAPNEQFF. CDR3 bases: TGTGCCAGCAGCCCGGGACTAGCGCCCAATGAGCAGTTCTTC. V gene TRBV7-2 combines with J gene TRBJ2-1; 10 bases line up with TRBD2. V dropped 5 bases and J dropped 6; count of bases not matched to a gene: 4. The CDR3 length is 14 residues. Germline V gene data show CDR1 as SGHTA and CDR2 as FQGNSA.

The chain uses TRBV9 and TRBJ2-7, with unresolved D. Germline lookup yields CDR1 SGDLS and CDR2 YYNGEE. The CDR3 runs to 14 residues. The ends were cut back, 4 bases at V and 0 bases at J, with 11 bases in the middle. The CDR3 sequence: CASSPDAYSYEQYF. CDR3 DNA: TGTGCCAGCAGCCCTGACGCATACTCCTACGAGCAGTACTTC.

As regards this clone: This clone may be a read error of a much larger clone one base away. Distinct nucleotide sequences in the sample also encode this CDR3. This chain connects TRBV5-1 to TRBJ2-3; D perhaps matches TRBD2 (6 bases). V was trimmed by 2 bases and J by 0 bases, leaving 7 bases between them. From germline, CDR1 is SGHRS and CDR2 YFSETQ. This CDR3 region has 14 residues. The CDR3 nucleotides read TGCGCCAGCAGCTTCGGGACTAGCACAGATACGCAGTATTTT. It translates to CASSFGTSTDTQYF. Full variable domain (outside the CDR3, taken from reference TRBV5-1 and TRBJ2-3): KAGVTQTPRYLIKTRGQQVTLSCSPISGHRSVSWYQQTPGQGLQFLFEYFSETQRNKGNFPGRFSGRQFSNSRSEMNVSTLELGDSALYLCASSFGTSTDTQYFGPGTRLTVL.

DNA of the CDR3: TGTGCCAGTAGTATAATGAGTGCAACTAATGAAAAACTGTTTTTT. It codes for CASSIMSATNEKLFF. The chain couples TRBV19 to TRBJ1-4; D uncertain. V was clipped by 2 bases and J by 0 bases, with 7 bases between them. CDR3 length equals 15 residues. Germline lookup yields CDR1 LNHDA and CDR2 SQIVND (reference sequence).